Following are 30 T cell receptor beta chains from one sample sequenced in a study of shared clonotypes between healthy human individuals. Some clones are missing from TCRdb's copy, which holds only in-frame ones; the method was immunoSEQ multiplex PCR. The table shows a few million clones, with more than 85% occurring only once. Sequencing input: naive CD4+ T cells from PBMCs. As for subset: CD45RA+ positively selected. The receptors originated from a young man in good health. Some clones in this sample may be carry-over from other donors' samples.

The chain recombines TRBV7-2 with TRBJ2-7, with a possible D match to TRBD1 (6 bases). CDR1 is SGHTA, CDR2 FQGNSA, per germline. Trimming removed 2 bases at V and 3 bases at J, with 14 bases between. The CDR3 is 15 residues long. The CDR3 loop reads CASSLLGQPLYEQYF. The DNA of the CDR3 is TGTGCCAGCAGCTTACTGGGACAACCCCTCTACGAGCAGTACTTC.

This clone appeared a single time. The chain carries TRBV5-1 and TRBJ1-2, with D possibly matching TRBD1 (6 bases). Germline values: CDR1 SGHRS, CDR2 YFSETQ. The CDR3 spans 14 residues. Trimming took 4 bases from V and 2 from J, leaving 12 bases between them. The CDR3 reads CASSEGTTNYGYTF. The DNA of the CDR3 is TGCGCCAGCAGCGAGGGGACAACGAACTATGGCTACACCTTC.

The V call is TRBV7-3, the J call TRBJ1-1, with a tentative D call TRBD1 (6 bases). The germline V gene has CDR1 SGHTA and CDR2 FQGTGA. V lost 3 bases and J lost 1, with 12 bases in between. The CDR3 spans 15 residues. DNA for the CDR3: TGTGCCAGCAGCTTCGACGGGACACCGAACACTGAAGCTTTCTTT. Translated, it gives CASSFDGTPNTEAFF.

This chain uses TRBV11-2 with TRBJ2-3, with D uncertain. CDR1 and CDR2 from the germline V gene are SGHAT and FQNNGV. The germline V and J ends were trimmed by 4 bases and 4 bases, with 9 bases remaining between them. This CDR3 region has 13 residues. The CDR3: CASSSLDADTQYF. The CDR3 nucleotides are TGTGCCAGCAGCTCTTTGGACGCAGATACGCAGTATTTT.

The chain employs TRBV6-5 and TRBJ1-3; 11 nucleotides line up with TRBD1. Germline lookup yields CDR1 MNHEY and CDR2 SVGAGI. The CDR3 is 13 amino acids. Trimming took 6 bases from V and 11 from J; bases not matched to a gene: 6. The CDR3 is CASRLDRGRPIYF. CDR3 nucleotides: TGTGCCAGCAGGTTGGACAGGGGGCGGCCCATATATTTT.

CDR3 DNA sequence: TGTGCCATCGGTCATGACCTCGCCGGTGAGCAGTTCTTC. Translated, it gives CAIGHDLAGEQFF. The V and J genes are TRBV10-3 and TRBJ2-1; D is uncertain. CDR3 length: 13 amino acids. V was trimmed by 8 bases and J by 9 bases, leaving 17 bases between them. CDR1 ENHRY and CDR2 SYGVKD come from the germline V gene.

The chain combines TRBV19 with TRBJ2-1; D gene unclear. Germline V gene sequence: CDR1 LNHDA, CDR2 SQIVND (reference sequence). This CDR3 region has 16 residues. V was shortened by 3 bases and J by 5 bases, with 17 bases between the two germline ends. The CDR3 nucleotides read TGTGCCAGTAGTATTTTTGGGTTACCCCTTCACAATGAGCAGTTCTTC. Encoded protein: CASSIFGLPLHNEQFF. The full variable domain, its missing parts supplied by reference TRBV19 and TRBJ2-1, is DGGITQSPKYLFRKEGQNVTLSCEQNLNHDAMYWYRQDPGQGLRLIYYSQIVNDFQKGDIAEGYSVSREKKESFPLTVTSAQKNPTAFYLCASSIFGLPLHNEQFFGPGTRLTVL.

This chain links TRBV27 with TRBJ1-4; D remains ambiguous. The CDR3 is 20 amino acids. Germline lookup yields CDR1 MNHEY and CDR2 SMNVEV (reference sequence). V lost 2 bases and J lost 0, with 22 bases in between. The chain's CDR3 is CASSLGRPVLLAPTNEKLFF. As DNA, the CDR3 is TGTGCCAGCAGTTTAGGCCGTCCCGTACTTCTGGCGCCAACTAATGAAAAACTGTTTTTT. Combining the CDR3 with reference TRBV27 and TRBJ1-4 gives the whole variable domain EAQVTQNPRYLITVTGKKLTVTCSQNMNHEYMSWYRQDPGLGLRQIYYSMNVEVTDKGDVPEGYKVSRKEKRNFPLILESPSPNQTSLYFCASSLGRPVLLAPTNEKLFFGSGTQLSVL.

This chain joins TRBV30 and TRBJ1-2; D not resolved. Germline V gene sequence: CDR1 GTSNPN, CDR2 SVGIG (reference sequence). Trimming cost V 0 bases and J 0 bases, with 14 bases left between them. The length of the CDR3 is 16 residues. This CDR3 reads CAWSVLPVKSNYGYTF. The DNA of the CDR3 is TGTGCCTGGAGTGTACTCCCGGTGAAGTCTAACTATGGCTACACCTTC.

Details on this clone: Different DNA sequences within this sample yield the same CDR3. The chain joins TRBV30 to TRBJ2-7; 8 bases are shared with TRBD1. The CDR3 spans 13 residues. Germline V lookup: CDR1 GTSNPN, CDR2 SVGIG (reference sequence). J was trimmed by 6 bases and V by 2 bases; bases with no gene match: 6. The CDR3 is CAWSSQGAREQYF. The CDR3 DNA is TGTGCCTGGAGTTCGCAGGGGGCTCGCGAGCAGTACTTC.

The V and J genes are TRBV7-2 and TRBJ2-1; 10 bases align to TRBD2. Germline CDR1 and CDR2: SGHTA and FQGNSA. The CDR3 length is 16 residues. J lost 8 bases, V lost 3 bases, and 10 bases had no gene match. In DNA, the CDR3 is TGTGCCAGCAGCTTTCCGCTAGCGGGAGTGGGTGATGAGCAGTTCTTC. Translated, it gives CASSFPLAGVGDEQFF. Full variable domain (missing parts from reference TRBV7-2 and TRBJ2-1): GAGVSQSPSNKVTEKGKDVELRCDPISGHTALYWYRQSLGQGLEFLIYFQGNSAPDKSGLPSDRFSAERTGGSVSTLTIQRTQQEDSAVYLCASSFPLAGVGDEQFFGPGTRLTVL.

This sequence joins TRBV7-7 and TRBJ2-7; 11 nucleotides match TRBD1. Per germline, CDR1 SSHAT and CDR2 FNYEAQ (reference sequence). This CDR3 comprises 14 residues. V shed 5 bases and J 4 bases; nucleotides not matched to a gene: 4. CDR3 sequence reads: CASSQGQGVYEQYF. The CDR3 nucleotides are TGTGCCAGCAGCCAGGGACAGGGGGTTTACGAGCAGTACTTC.

Points on this clone: The sample has other DNA sequences that encode this CDR3 too. CDR3 loop: CAWSTYNEQFF. The CDR3 nucleotides read TGTGCCTGGAGTACGTACAATGAGCAGTTCTTC. This chain uses TRBV30 with TRBJ2-1; no reliable D call. The V gene's germline CDR1 is GTSNPN and CDR2 SVGIG (reference sequence). The CDR3 consists of 11 residues. V was trimmed by 2 bases and J by 4 bases, leaving 3 bases between them.

The rearrangement joins TRBV28 to TRBJ1-3; D gene uncertain. Trimming left V 3 bases short and J 0 bases short, with 12 bases between. Germline lookup yields CDR1 MDHEN and CDR2 SYDVKM. The CDR3 totals 16 residues. CDR3 region: CASSFVGFSSGNTIYF. The CDR3 bases are TGTGCCAGCAGTTTTGTAGGTTTTAGCTCTGGAAACACCATATATTTT.

The V gene is TRBV25-1, the J gene TRBJ1-2; D is possibly TRBD1 (5 bases). The CDR3 totals 15 residues. Trimming took 6 bases from V and 6 from J, leaving 20 bases between them. Per the germline V gene, CDR1 is MGHDK and CDR2 is SYGVNS. CDR3 protein: CASSRGSRNRNGYTF. The CDR3 region has the DNA TGTGCCAGCAGCCGAGGTTCGAGGAACAGGAATGGCTACACCTTC.

V gene TRBV28 combines with J gene TRBJ2-7; D ambiguous. CDR1 and CDR2 (germline): MDHEN, SYDVKM. The CDR3 spans 14 residues. The V end was cut by 0 bases, the J end by 2 bases, with 8 bases between. The CDR3, as DNA: TGTGCCAGCAGTTTATGGGACGGAGCCTACGAGCAGTACTTC. Protein sequence: CASSLWDGAYEQYF.

The chain recombines TRBV5-6 with TRBJ2-1, with 7 bases that match TRBD1. The CDR3 extends over 15 amino acids. V gave up 3 bases and J gave up 3 bases; unmatched junction bases: 6. The germline V gene encodes CDR1 SGHDT and CDR2 YYEEEE. CDR3 sequence reads: CASSWGQPSYNEQFF. The CDR3 DNA reads as TGTGCCAGCAGCTGGGGACAGCCCAGCTACAATGAGCAGTTCTTC. Together with reference TRBV5-6 and TRBJ2-1, the CDR3 gives the full variable domain: DAGVTQSPTHLIKTRGQQVTLRCSPKSGHDTVSWYQQALGQGPQFIFQYYEEEERQRGNFPDRFSGHQFPNYSSELNVNALLLGDSALYLCASSWGQPSYNEQFFGPGTRLTVL.

This clone was counted once. V and J are TRBV19 and TRBJ1-4, with D perhaps matching TRBD1 (5 bases). CDR1 LNHDA and CDR2 SQIVND come from the germline V gene (reference sequence). The CDR3 covers 15 residues. Trimming left V 7 bases short and J 3 bases short, with 15 bases between. This chain's CDR3 is CASKVKGLSNEKLFF. CDR3 DNA: TGTGCCAGTAAAGTGAAGGGGCTGTCTAATGAAAAACTGTTTTTT.

This chain connects TRBV28 to TRBJ1-6; possibly TRBD1 for D (5 bases). The CDR3 sequence is 16 residues long. In germline, CDR1 is MDHEN, CDR2 SYDVKM. The ends were cut back, 4 bases at V and 7 bases at J, with 17 bases in the middle. This chain's CDR3 is CASSSRGRGTNSPLHF. The CDR3 nucleotides read TGTGCCAGCAGTTCCCGAGGGAGAGGGACCAATTCACCCCTCCACTTT.

The chain recombines TRBV15 with TRBJ2-2; 8 bases line up with TRBD1. CDR1 is LNHNV, CDR2 YYDKDF, per germline (reference sequence). CDR3 length: 15 residues. V was clipped by 4 bases and J by 8 bases; unmatched bases: 9. The CDR3 loop reads CATSIRTGPKGELFF. CDR3 DNA: TGTGCCACCAGCATCCGGACAGGGCCTAAGGGGGAGCTGTTTTTT.

The gene calls are TRBV6-5 and TRBJ2-7; 9 bases match TRBD1. V trimming: 1 base; J trimming: 0 bases; junction bases outside the gene matches: 4. The CDR3 is 16 residues long. The germline V gene encodes CDR1 MNHEY and CDR2 SVGAGI. CDR3 region: CASSYYPGQGSYEQYF. CDR3 bases: TGTGCCAGCAGTTACTATCCGGGACAGGGCTCCTACGAGCAGTACTTC.

This chain uses TRBV7-2 with TRBJ2-7, with 12 positions matching TRBD2. V lost 5 bases, J lost 6 bases, and 8 bases stayed unmatched. The CDR3 extends over 15 amino acids. Germline assignment: CDR1 SGHTA and CDR2 FQGNSA. The DNA for the CDR3 is TGTGCCAGCAGCCCGAAGACTAGCGGGAGCCTCGAGCAGTACTTC. Encoded protein: CASSPKTSGSLEQYF.

With respect to this clone: Other DNA sequences in this sample translate to the same CDR3. The CDR3 loop reads CASSPRTSGSPSSYEQYF. CDR3 DNA: TGTGCCAGCAGCCCGAGGACTAGCGGGAGCCCAAGCTCCTACGAGCAGTACTTC. The V and J genes are TRBV7-2 and TRBJ2-7; 13 nucleotides align to TRBD2. With V trimmed by 5 bases and J by 0 bases, 10 bases remained unmatched. The CDR3 covers 18 residues. The germline CDR1 and CDR2 sequences are SGHTA and FQGNSA.

The V call is TRBV28, the J call TRBJ1-1; 7 bases match TRBD1. After removal of 4 bases from V and 5 bases from J, the junction contained 7 bases not matched to a gene. Per the germline V gene, CDR1 is MDHEN and CDR2 is SYDVKM. The CDR3 has 14 amino acids. The CDR3 spells CASSYPQGRTEAFF. The CDR3 region has the DNA TGTGCCAGCAGTTACCCACAGGGGAGGACTGAAGCTTTCTTT.

The chain recombines TRBV28 with TRBJ2-2; 7 bases agree with TRBD1. Germline V CDR1 and CDR2: MDHEN, SYDVKM. V was pared by 0 bases and J by 3 bases, with 1 base of the junction left unmatched. CDR3 length: 15 residues. This chain's CDR3 is CASSLWQGDTGELFF. CDR3 nucleotides: TGTGCCAGCAGTTTATGGCAGGGGGACACCGGGGAGCTGTTTTTT.

This chain uses TRBV28 with TRBJ2-7; 9 bases agree with TRBD2. V was clipped by 5 bases and J by 0 bases; unmatched bases: 11. This CDR3 has 17 residues. Per germline, CDR1 MDHEN and CDR2 SYDVKM. The CDR3 DNA sequence: TGTGCCAGCAGTACCGGACTAGCGCATTCTCTCTCCTACGAGCAGTACTTC. Translation: CASSTGLAHSLSYEQYF.

Concerning this clone: The junction differs from germline at one of its ends, possibly a read error. Distinct nucleotide sequences in the sample also encode this CDR3. The J gene is TRBJ1-5, the V gene TRBV2; D may be TRBD1 (6 bases). Looked up from germline, CDR1 is SNHLY and CDR2 is FYNNEI. The CDR3 covers 12 residues. DNA of the CDR3: TGTGCCAGCGGGAACAGGGTACAGCCCCAGCACTTT. It codes for CASGNRVQPQHF.

The DNA of the CDR3 is TGTGCCAGCAGCCATACACGAGAAGACAATCAGCCCCAGCATTTT. Translating it yields CASSHTREDNQPQHF. The J gene is TRBJ1-5, the V gene TRBV6-5; D not certain. V lost 6 bases and J lost 3, with 15 bases in between. The germline CDR1 and CDR2 sequences are MNHEY and SVGAGI. This CDR3 has 15 amino acids.

V usage is TRBV5-1 and J usage is TRBJ2-2; a weak D match, TRBD2 (6 bases). The length of the CDR3 is 15 residues. Trimming cost V 4 bases and J 8 bases, with 18 bases left between them. Germline-derived CDR1 and CDR2 are SGHRS and YFSETQ. The CDR3 DNA reads TGCGCCAGCAGCCCGCTTCTAGCGTTTGGAGGGGAGCTGTTTTTT. Translated: CASSPLLAFGGELFF.

The chain couples TRBV6-1 to TRBJ2-7; 10 nucleotides match TRBD2. Germline lookup yields CDR1 MNHNS and CDR2 SASEGT. The CDR3 spans 15 residues. V trimming: 7 bases; J trimming: 2 bases; junction bases outside the gene matches: 8. CDR3 loop: CASTAQREGTYEQYF. The CDR3 DNA sequence: TGTGCCAGCACTGCCCAGCGGGAGGGAACCTACGAGCAGTACTTC.